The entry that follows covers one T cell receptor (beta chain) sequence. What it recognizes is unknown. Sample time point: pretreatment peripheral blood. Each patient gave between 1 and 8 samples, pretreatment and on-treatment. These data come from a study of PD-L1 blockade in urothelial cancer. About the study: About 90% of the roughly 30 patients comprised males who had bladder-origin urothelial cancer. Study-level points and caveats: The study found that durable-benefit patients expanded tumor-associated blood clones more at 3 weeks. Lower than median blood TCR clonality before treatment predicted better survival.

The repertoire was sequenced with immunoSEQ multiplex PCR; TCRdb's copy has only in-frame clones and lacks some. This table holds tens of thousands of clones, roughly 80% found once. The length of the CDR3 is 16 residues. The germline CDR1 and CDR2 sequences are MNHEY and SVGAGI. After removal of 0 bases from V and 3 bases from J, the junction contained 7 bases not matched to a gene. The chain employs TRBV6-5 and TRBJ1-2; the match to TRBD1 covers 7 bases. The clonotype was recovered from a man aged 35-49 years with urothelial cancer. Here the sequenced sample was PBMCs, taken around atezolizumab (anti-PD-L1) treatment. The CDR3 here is CASSYSRGPGDYGYTF. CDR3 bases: TGTGCCAGCAGTTACTCGAGGGGGCCGGGGGACTATGGCTACACCTTC.